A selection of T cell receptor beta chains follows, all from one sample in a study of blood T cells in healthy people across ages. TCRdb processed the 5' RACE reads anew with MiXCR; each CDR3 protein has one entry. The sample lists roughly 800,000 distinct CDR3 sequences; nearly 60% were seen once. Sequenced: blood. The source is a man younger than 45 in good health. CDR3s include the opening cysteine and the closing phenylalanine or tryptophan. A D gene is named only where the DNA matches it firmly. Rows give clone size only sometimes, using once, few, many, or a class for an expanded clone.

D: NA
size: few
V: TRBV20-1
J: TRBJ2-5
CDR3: CSAREFVGQKETQYF
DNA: TGCAGTGCTAGAGAGTTTGTAGGACAGAAAGAGACCCAGTACTTC

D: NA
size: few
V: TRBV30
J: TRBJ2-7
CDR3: CAWSTQGSYEQYF
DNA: TGTGCCTGGAGTACCCAGGGTTCCTACGAGCAGTACTTC

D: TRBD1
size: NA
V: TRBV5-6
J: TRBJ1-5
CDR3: CASSLTGTDRIINQPQHF
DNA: TGTGCCAGCAGCTTGACCGGGACAGACAGAATTATCAATCAGCCCCAGCATTTT

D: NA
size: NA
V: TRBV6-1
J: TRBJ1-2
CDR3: CASKFGQEPNYGYTF
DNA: TGTGCCAGCAAGTTCGGTCAGGAACCTAACTATGGCTACACCTTC

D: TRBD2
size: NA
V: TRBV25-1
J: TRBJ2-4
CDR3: CASSDTREGSGSKNIQYF
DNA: TGTGCCAGCAGTGACACAAGGGAGGGGTCAGGGTCCAAAAACATTCAGTACTTC

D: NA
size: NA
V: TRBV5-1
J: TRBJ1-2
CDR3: CASSSTLWEENGYTF
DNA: TGCGCCAGCAGCTCGACCCTCTGGGAGGAAAATGGCTACACCTTC

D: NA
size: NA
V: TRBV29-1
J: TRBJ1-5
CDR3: CSVEEGLGQPQHF
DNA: TGCAGCGTTGAGGAGGGGCTAGGTCAGCCCCAGCATTTT

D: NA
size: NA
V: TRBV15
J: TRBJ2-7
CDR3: CATSRRPTYEQYF
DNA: TGTGCCACCAGCAGGAGACCTACCTACGAGCAGTACTTC

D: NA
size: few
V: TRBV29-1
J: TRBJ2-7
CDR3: CSVAGAGAYEQYF
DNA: TGCAGCGTTGCCGGGGCAGGGGCCTACGAGCAGTACTTC

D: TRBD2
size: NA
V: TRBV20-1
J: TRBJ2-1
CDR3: CRRLAGSRWGYNEQFF
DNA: TGCAGGCGACTAGCGGGGTCTAGGTGGGGCTACAATGAGCAGTTCTTC

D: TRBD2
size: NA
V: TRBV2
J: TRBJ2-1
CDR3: CAAWRTSGEADEQFF
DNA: TGTGCCGCTTGGAGGACTAGCGGGGAGGCCGATGAGCAGTTCTTC

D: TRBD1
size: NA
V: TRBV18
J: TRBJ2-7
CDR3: CASSPQGDQTYEQYF
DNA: TGTGCCAGCTCACCGCAGGGGGACCAGACCTACGAGCAGTACTTC

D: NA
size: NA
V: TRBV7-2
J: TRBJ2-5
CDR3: CASSMEQETQYF
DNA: TGTGCCAGCAGCATGGAACAGGAGACCCAGTACTTC

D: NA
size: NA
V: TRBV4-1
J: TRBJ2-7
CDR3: CASSHEATPNNEQYF
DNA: TGCGCCAGCAGCCACGAAGCGACTCCCAACAATGAGCAGTACTTC

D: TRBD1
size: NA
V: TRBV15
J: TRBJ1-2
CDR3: CATSRGETGVGYTF
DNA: TGTGCCACCAGCAGAGGAGAGACAGGGGTGGGCTACACCTTC

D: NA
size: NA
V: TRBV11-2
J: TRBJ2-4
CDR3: CASSLAWSGDIQYF
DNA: TGTGCCAGCAGCTTGGCCTGGTCAGGGGACATTCAGTACTTC

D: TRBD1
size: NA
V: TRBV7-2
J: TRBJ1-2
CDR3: CASSPQTGDYGYTF
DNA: TGTGCCAGCAGCCCTCAGACAGGGGACTATGGCTACACCTTC

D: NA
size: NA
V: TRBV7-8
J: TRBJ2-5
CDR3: CASSLAGSSGQGTQYF
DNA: TGTGCCAGCAGCTTGGCGGGGTCTAGTGGGCAGGGGACCCAGTACTTC

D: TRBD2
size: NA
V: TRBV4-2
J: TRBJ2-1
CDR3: CASSPGVAGYNEQFF
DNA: TGTGCCAGCAGCCCCGGGGTAGCGGGGTACAATGAGCAGTTCTTC

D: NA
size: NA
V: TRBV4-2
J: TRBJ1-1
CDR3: CASSQDEGKDEAFF
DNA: TGTGCCAGCAGCCAAGATGAAGGGAAGGATGAAGCTTTCTTT

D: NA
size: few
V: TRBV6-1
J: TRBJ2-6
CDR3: CASRRDGARFSGANVLTF
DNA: TGTGCCAGCAGAAGGGACGGAGCACGTTTCTCTGGGGCCAACGTCCTGACTTTC

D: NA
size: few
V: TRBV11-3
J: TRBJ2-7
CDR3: CASSRGGVGGTYEQYF
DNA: TGTGCCAGCAGCCGGGGCGGAGTAGGGGGAACCTACGAGCAGTACTTC

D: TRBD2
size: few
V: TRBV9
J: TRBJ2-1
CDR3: CASSPGLAGVEQFF
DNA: TGTGCCAGCAGCCCCGGACTAGCGGGGGTTGAGCAGTTCTTC

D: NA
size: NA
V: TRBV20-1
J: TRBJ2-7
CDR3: CSARVGRVRSSYEQYF
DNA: TGCAGTGCTAGAGTTGGCCGGGTTCGATCATCCTACGAGCAGTACTTC

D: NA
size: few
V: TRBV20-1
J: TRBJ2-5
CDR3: CSATPEPLGQTQYF
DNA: TGCAGTGCTACCCCGGAGCCTCTAGGACAGACCCAGTACTTC

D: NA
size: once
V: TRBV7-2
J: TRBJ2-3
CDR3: CASTPSMRYGSDTQYF
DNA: TGTGCCAGCACCCCCTCGATGCGGTATGGCTCAGATACGCAGTATTTT

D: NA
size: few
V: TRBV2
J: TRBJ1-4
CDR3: CASSVQGNEKLFF
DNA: TGTGCCAGCAGTGTCCAGGGGAATGAAAAACTGTTTTTT

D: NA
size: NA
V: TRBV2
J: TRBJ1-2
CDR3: CATLREGHYGYTF
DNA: TGTGCCACCCTAAGGGAGGGTCACTATGGCTACACCTTC

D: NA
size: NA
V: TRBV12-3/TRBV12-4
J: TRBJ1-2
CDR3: CASSSPSGPYGYTF
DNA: TGTGCCAGCAGTTCGCCGTCGGGACCGTATGGCTACACCTTC

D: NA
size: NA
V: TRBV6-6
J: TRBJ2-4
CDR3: CASRSTGAADIQYF
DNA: TGTGCCAGCAGGTCGACGGGGGCAGCGGACATTCAGTACTTC

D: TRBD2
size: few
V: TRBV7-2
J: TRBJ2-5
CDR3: CASSLLGLAGAGETQYF
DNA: TGTGCCAGCAGCTTACTGGGACTAGCGGGGGCGGGGGAGACCCAGTACTTC

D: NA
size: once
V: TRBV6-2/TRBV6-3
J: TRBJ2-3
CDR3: CASSLPPRTPTSGTQYF
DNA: TGTGCCAGCAGTTTACCTCCTAGGACTCCTACTTCGGGTACGCAGTATTTT

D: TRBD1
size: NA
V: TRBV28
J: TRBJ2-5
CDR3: CASSADRDGETQYF
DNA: TGTGCCAGCAGTGCGGACAGGGATGGGGAGACCCAGTACTTC

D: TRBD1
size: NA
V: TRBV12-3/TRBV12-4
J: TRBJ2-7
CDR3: CASSRQGMEQYF
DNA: TGTGCCAGCAGTAGACAGGGGATGGAGCAGTACTTC

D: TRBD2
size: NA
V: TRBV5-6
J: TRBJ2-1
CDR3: CASRSSGGGQFF
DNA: TGTGCCAGCAGATCTAGCGGGGGCGGTCAGTTCTTC

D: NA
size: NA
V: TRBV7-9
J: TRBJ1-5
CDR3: CASSGDGDQPQHF
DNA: TGTGCCAGCAGCGGGGACGGGGATCAGCCCCAGCATTTT

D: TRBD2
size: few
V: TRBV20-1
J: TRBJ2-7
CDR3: CSASAPSESGSNEQYF
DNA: TGCAGTGCTTCGGCCCCCTCGGAAAGCGGGAGCAACGAGCAGTACTTC

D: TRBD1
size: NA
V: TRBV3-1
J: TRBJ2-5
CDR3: CASSQRDRVVEQYF
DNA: TGTGCCAGCAGCCAACGGGACAGGGTGGTTGAGCAGTACTTC

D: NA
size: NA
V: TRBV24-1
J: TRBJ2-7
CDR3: CGTSEGSYEQYF
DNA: TGTGGCACCAGTGAGGGATCCTACGAGCAGTACTTC

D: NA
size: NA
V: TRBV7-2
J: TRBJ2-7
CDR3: CASSSARNDEQYF
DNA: TGTGCCAGCAGCTCAGCCCGAAATGACGAGCAGTACTTC

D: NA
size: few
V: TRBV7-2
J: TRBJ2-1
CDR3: CASSLGGGNNEQFF
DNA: TGCGCCAGCAGCCTAGGAGGAGGGAACAATGAGCAGTTCTTC

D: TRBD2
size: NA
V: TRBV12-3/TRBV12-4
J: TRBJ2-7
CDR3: CAVGREGLAYEQYF
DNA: TGTGCCGTAGGGCGGGAGGGCCTTGCGTACGAGCAGTACTTC

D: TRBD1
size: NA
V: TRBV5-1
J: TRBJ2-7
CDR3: CASTLLWTGQYEQYF
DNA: TGCGCCAGCACATTGTTATGGACAGGGCAATACGAGCAGTACTTC

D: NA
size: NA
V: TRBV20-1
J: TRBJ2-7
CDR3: CSARDSSPYEQYF
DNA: TGCAGTGCTAGAGATAGTAGCCCCTACGAGCAGTACTTC

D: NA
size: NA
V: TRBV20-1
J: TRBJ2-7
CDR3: CSAHRNHSRYF
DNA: TGCAGTGCCCACAGAAATCACTCCCGGTACTTC

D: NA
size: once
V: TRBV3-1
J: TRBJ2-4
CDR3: CASSREVGGFEQYF
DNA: TGTGCCAGCAGCCGGGAGGTGGGGGGCTTTGAGCAGTACTTC

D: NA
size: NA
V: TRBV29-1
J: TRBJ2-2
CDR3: CSVRTANTGELFF
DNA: TGCAGCGTTAGGACAGCGAACACCGGGGAGCTGTTTTTT

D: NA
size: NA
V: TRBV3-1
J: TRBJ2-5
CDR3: CASSQGGTSWETQYF
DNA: TGTGCCAGCAGCCAAGGGGGGACTTCATGGGAGACCCAGTACTTC

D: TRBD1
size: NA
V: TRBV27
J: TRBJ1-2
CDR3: CASSKQGQLYGYTF
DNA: TGTGCCAGCAGTAAGCAGGGACAGCTCTATGGCTACACCTTC

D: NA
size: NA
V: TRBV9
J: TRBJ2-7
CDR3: CASSVGRGGGDEQYF
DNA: TGTGCCAGCAGCGTGGGACGGGGTGGAGGGGACGAGCAGTACTTC